The clone carrying this T cell receptor (beta chain) turned up a few times. The sample is drawn from a study of T-cell reconstitution after alpha-beta-depleted transplantation in children. Unique molecular identifiers tagged the TCRbeta library. Via MiXCR, TCRdb re-called the PCR reads, giving one row per CDR3 protein. The repertoire consists of about 74,000 distinct CDR3 sequences, with 14% occurring once and the leading ten covering 25% to 35%. The germline CDR1 and CDR2 sequences are MDHEN and SYDVKM. There are 16 residues in the CDR3. Trimming took off 5 bases at V and 0 bases at J, with 14 bases between the two ends.

The source of this sequence is a male patient aged 2-9 years who had a stem cell transplant for acute lymphoblastic leukemia, so the T cells may come from the graft donor. V gene TRBV28 combines with J gene TRBJ2-1, with unresolved D. Sequenced material: PBMCs, mostly from graft donor cells, taken 180 days after TCRalphabeta/CD19-depleted stem cell transplant. Here the CDR3 reads CASSRGPWSSYNEQFF. CDR3 nucleotide sequence: TGTGCCAGCAGTCGAGGACCGTGGAGCTCCTACAATGAGCAGTTCTTC.